The source of this TCR beta chain is a study of graft-versus-host responses after intestinal transplantation. Study details: Induction using anti-thymocyte globulin, followed by tacrolimus and steroids for approximately three years, was given to all recipients.

The CDR3 is 14 amino acids. In germline, CDR1 is MNHNY, CDR2 SVGAGI (reference sequence). V lost 6 bases and J lost 2; bases outside the gene matches: 4. General study points: The marrow of recipients harbored GvH clones, and ileum or blood showed some of them first.

A word on this clone: Its antigen is currently unknown.

Method: immunoSEQ multiplex PCR; TCRdb's copy keeps in-frame clones and lacks some. The sample records 45,000 to 60,000 clones, around 90% being singletons. The source of this sequence is a human donor who was the organ donor for an intestinal transplant. Material: unstimulated CD4+ T cells sorted from spleen or lymph node cells, obtained before transplant. The V and J genes are TRBV6-6 and TRBJ2-7, with TRBD1 identical over 10 bases. CDR3 amino acids: CASRAGQGTYEQYF. The CDR3 nucleotides read TGTGCCAGCAGGGCGGGACAGGGGACCTACGAGCAGTACTTC.